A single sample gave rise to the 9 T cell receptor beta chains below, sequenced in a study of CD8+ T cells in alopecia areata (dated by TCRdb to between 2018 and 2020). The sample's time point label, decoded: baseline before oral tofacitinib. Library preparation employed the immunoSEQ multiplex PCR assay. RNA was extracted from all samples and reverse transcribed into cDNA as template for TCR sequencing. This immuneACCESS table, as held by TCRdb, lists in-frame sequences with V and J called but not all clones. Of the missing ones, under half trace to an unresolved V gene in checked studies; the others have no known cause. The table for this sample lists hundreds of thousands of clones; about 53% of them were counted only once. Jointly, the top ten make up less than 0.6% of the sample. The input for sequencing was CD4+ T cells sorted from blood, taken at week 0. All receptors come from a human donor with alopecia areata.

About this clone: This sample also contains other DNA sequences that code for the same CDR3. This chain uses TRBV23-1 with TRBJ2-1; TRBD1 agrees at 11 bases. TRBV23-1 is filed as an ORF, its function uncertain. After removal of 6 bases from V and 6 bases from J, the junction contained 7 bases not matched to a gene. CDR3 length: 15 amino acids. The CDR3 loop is CASSRDRGSVNEQFF. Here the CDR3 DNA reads TGCGCCAGCAGCAGGGACAGGGGGTCGGTCAATGAGCAGTTCTTC.

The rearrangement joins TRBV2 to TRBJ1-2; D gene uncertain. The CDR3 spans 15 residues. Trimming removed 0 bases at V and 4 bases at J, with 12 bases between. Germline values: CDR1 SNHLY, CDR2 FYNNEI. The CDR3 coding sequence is TGTGCCAGCAGTGAAGCGGGAAGCGGGGTCTATGGCTACACCTTC. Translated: CASSEAGSGVYGYTF.

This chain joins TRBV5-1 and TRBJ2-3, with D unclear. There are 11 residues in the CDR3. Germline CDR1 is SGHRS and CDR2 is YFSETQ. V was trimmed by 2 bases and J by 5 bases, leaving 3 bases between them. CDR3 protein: CASSFEDTQYF. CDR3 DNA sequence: TGCGCCAGCAGCTTTGAAGATACGCAGTATTTT.

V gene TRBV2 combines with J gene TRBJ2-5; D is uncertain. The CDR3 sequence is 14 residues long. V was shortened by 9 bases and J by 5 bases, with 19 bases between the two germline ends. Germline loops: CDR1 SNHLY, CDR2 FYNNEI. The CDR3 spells CASSFGAKHETQYF. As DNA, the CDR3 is TGTGCCAGTTCCTTCGGAGCGAAACATGAGACCCAGTACTTC.

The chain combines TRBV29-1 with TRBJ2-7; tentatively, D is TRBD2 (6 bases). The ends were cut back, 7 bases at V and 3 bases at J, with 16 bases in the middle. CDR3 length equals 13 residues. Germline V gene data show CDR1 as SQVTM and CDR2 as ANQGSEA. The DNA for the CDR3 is TGCAGCGGAACTAGTGGGGGACTCTACGAGCAGTACTTC. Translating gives CSGTSGGLYEQYF.

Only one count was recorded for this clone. The CDR3 loop reads CASSEQGQGYEQYF. CDR3 coding DNA: TGTGCCAGCAGTGAACAGGGACAGGGCTACGAGCAGTACTTC. The V gene is TRBV2, the J gene TRBJ2-7; 9 bases map to TRBD1. Germline assignment: CDR1 SNHLY and CDR2 FYNNEI. The CDR3 spans 14 residues. V trimming: 2 bases; J trimming: 3 bases; junction bases outside the gene matches: 2.

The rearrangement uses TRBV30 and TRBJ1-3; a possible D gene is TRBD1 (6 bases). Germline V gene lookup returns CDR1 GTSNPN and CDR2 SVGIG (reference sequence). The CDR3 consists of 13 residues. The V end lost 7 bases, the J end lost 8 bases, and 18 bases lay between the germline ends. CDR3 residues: CASKGGETHTIYF. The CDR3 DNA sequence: TGTGCCTCAAAGGGGGGGGAGACGCACACCATATATTTT. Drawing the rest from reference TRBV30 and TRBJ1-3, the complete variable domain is SQTIHQWPATLVQPVGSPLSLECTVEGTSNPNLYWYRQAAGRGLQLLFYSVGIGQISSEVPQNLSASRPQDRQFILSSKKLLLSDSGFYLCASKGGETHTIYFGEGSWLTVV.

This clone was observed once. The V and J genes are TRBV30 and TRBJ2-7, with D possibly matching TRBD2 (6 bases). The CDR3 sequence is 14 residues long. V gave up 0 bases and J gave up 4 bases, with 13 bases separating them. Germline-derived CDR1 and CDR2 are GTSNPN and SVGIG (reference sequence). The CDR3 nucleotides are TGTGCCTGGAGTGTACTGTTCGGGAGTTACGAGCAGTACTTC. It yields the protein CAWSVLFGSYEQYF.

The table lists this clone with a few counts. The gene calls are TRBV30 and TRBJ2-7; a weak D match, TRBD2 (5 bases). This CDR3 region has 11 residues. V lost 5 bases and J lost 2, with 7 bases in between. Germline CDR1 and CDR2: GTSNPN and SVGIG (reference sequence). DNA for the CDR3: TGTGCCTGGGAACTAGCCTACGAGCAGTACTTC. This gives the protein CAWELAYEQYF.